Listed below are T cell receptor beta chains from one sample, sequenced in a study of regulatory T cells in long-lasting Graves disease. Via MiXCR, TCRdb re-called the multiplex PCR reads, giving one row per CDR3 protein. The sample holds roughly 500,000 distinct CDR3 sequences, around 20% seen once. The sample here was peripheral blood mononuclear cells (PBMCs), taken when the disease was refractory, from a patient treated with antithyroid drugs. The receptor set was obtained from a female donor with Graves disease. The CDR3 runs from the conserved cysteine through the conserved F or W. The order of the fields is V gene, J gene, D gene, clone size, CDR3 DNA, CDR3 protein. A D gene is named only where the DNA matches it firmly. Clone size is shown for a subset of rows, as once, few, many or a class of expanded clone.

TRBV28	TRBJ2-5	NA	NA	TGTGCCAGCAAGGGTACAGGCCAAGAGACCCAGTGCTTC	CASKGTGQETQCF
TRBV6-5	TRBJ2-6	NA	many	TGTGCCAGCAGTTACGGGGGGTCCTCTGGGGCCAACGTCCTGACTTTC	CASSYGGSSGANVLTF
TRBV5-6	TRBJ1-5	TRBD1	NA	TGTGCCAGCAGTCTAAACAGGGGGCTATCCAATCAGCCCCAGCATTTT	CASSLNRGLSNQPQHF
TRBV28	TRBJ2-7	TRBD2	many	TGTGCCAGCAGTTTAACTAGCGGGACGTCCTACGAGCAGTACTTC	CASSLTSGTSYEQYF
TRBV30	TRBJ1-1	NA	many	TGTGCCTGGAGTAGGTGGGACACTGAAGCTTTCTTT	CAWSRWDTEAFF
TRBV7-8	TRBJ1-2	NA	many	TGTGCCAGCAGCCCGCGGTCCGACGCAGACTATGGCTACACCTTC	CASSPRSDADYGYTF
TRBV27	TRBJ2-7	TRBD1	few	TGTGCCAGCAGTGCATACAGGGGGCAGAACGAGCAGTACTTC	CASSAYRGQNEQYF
TRBV11-2	TRBJ2-3	NA	NA	TGTGCCAGCAGCTATATAGATACGCAGTATTTT	CASSYIDTQYF
TRBV11-2	TRBJ2-3	NA	NA	TGTGCCAGCAGCTTAGCTGGGAGGCCGACAGATACGCAGTATTTT	CASSLAGRPTDTQYF
TRBV7-9	TRBJ1-1	NA	many	TGTGCCAGCAGCCAACCGACAGAAGCTTTCTTT	CASSQPTEAFF
TRBV7-8	TRBJ2-7	NA	many	TGTGCCAGCGGACTCGCAACTCCCGGGGGGCTCTACGAGCAGTACTTC	CASGLATPGGLYEQYF
TRBV20-1	TRBJ2-5	TRBD2	few	TGCAGTGCTAGAGGTAGCGGGAGTGGAGAGACCCAGTACTTC	CSARGSGSGETQYF
TRBV2	TRBJ2-1	NA	NA	TGTGCCAGCAGTCCTCCCGGGACACGGGAACAGTTCTTC	CASSPPGTREQFF
TRBV25-1	TRBJ2-7	TRBD2	few	TGTGCCAGCAGTGATCATTCGACTAGCGGGAGAGGCGAGCAGTACTTC	CASSDHSTSGRGEQYF
TRBV28	TRBJ2-2	NA	many	TGTGCCAGCACCCGGGACCACCTCACCGGGGAGCTGTTTTTT	CASTRDHLTGELFF
TRBV5-1	TRBJ2-5	NA	NA	TGCGCCAGCAGCTTGGCCAGGCGCGTCGTGGAGACCCAGTACTTC	CASSLARRVVETQYF
TRBV6-1	TRBJ1-1	NA	many	TGTGCCAGCATTCAAGGGGGCACTGAAGCTTTCTTT	CASIQGGTEAFF
TRBV28	TRBJ2-5	NA	many	TGTGCCAGCGCGGGCGAGGGGAGTATAGAGACCCAGTACTTC	CASAGEGSIETQYF
TRBV27	TRBJ2-5	NA	few	TGTGCCAGCAGTCCCATAGGGGGGGCCCAGTACTTC	CASSPIGGAQYF
TRBV7-9	TRBJ2-7	NA	many	TGTGCCAGCAGCTCTGACAGCACGTACGAGCAGTACTTC	CASSSDSTYEQYF
TRBV29-1	TRBJ2-2	NA	NA	TGCAGCGTTGAAAATTTAAGAGACACCGGGGAGCTGTTTTTT	CSVENLRDTGELFF
TRBV12-3/TRBV12-4	TRBJ2-7	NA	many	TGTGCCAGCAGCTCTAGTGAGACAGACGAGCAGTACTTC	CASSSSETDEQYF
TRBV5-1	TRBJ1-6	TRBD1	once	TGCGCCAGCAGCGCCACAGGGGTTGGCTATAATTCACCCCTCCACTTT	CASSATGVGYNSPLHF
TRBV28	TRBJ2-2	NA	many	TGTGCCAGCATCCGCGGGGCAGCGAACACCGGGGAGCTGTTTTTT	CASIRGAANTGELFF
TRBV20-1	TRBJ2-7	NA	NA	TGCAGTGCTCCGACGGAGGGCCGCAACGAGCAGTACTTC	CSAPTEGRNEQYF
TRBV28	TRBJ1-1	TRBD1	many	TGTGCCATTAGCAGGGGGACCGTGAACACTGAAGCTTTCTTT	CAISRGTVNTEAFF
TRBV7-3	TRBJ2-7	NA	NA	TGTGCCAGCAGCTCGACCGGAGCCGGCGAGCAGTACTTC	CASSSTGAGEQYF
TRBV5-1	TRBJ2-1	TRBD1	few	TGCGCCAGCAGCTTGACGCACCGAACCGGGACAGCCGTGTTGAATGAGCAGTTCTTC	CASSLTHRTGTAVLNEQFF